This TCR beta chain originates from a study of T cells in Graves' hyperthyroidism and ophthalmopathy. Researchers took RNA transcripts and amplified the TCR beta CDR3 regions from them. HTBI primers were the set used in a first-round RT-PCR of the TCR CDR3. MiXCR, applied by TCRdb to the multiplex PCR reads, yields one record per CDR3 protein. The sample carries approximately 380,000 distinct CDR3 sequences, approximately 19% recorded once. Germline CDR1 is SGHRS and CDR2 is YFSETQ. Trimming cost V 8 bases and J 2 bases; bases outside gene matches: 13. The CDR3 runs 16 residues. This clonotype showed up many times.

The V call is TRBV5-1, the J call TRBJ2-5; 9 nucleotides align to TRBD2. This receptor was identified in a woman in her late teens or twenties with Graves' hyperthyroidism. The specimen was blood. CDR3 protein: CASGLAGRSGQETQYF. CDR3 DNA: TGCGCCAGTGGTCTAGCGGGGCGATCTGGGCAAGAGACCCAGTACTTC.